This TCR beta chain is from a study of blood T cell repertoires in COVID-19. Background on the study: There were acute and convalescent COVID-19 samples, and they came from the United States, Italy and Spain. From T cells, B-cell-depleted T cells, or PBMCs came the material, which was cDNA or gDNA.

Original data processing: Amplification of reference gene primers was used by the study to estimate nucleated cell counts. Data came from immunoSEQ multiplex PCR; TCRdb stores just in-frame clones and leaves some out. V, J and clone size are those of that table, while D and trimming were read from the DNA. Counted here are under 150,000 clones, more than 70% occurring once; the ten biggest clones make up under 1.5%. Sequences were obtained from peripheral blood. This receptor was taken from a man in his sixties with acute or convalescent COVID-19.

The CDR3 sequence: CASSHQGNTEAFF. The CDR3 bases are TGTGCCAGCAGCCATCAGGGGAACACTGAAGCTTTCTTT. The chain has TRBV3-1 (or the pseudogene TRBV3-2) and TRBJ1-1; perhaps TRBD1 as D (5 bases). The CDR3 extends over 13 amino acids. Germline assignment: CDR1 LGHDT and CDR2 YNNKEL (reference sequence). Trimming took 3 bases from V and 1 from J, leaving 6 bases between them.